The 9 T cell receptor beta chains below all came from one sample that was sequenced in a study of PD-1 blockade in classical Hodgkin lymphoma. The repertoire was sequenced with immunoSEQ multiplex PCR; TCRdb's copy has only in-frame clones and lacks some. The sample records about 35,000 clones, around 89% being singletons. Time point in this sample: newly diagnosed, previously untreated cHL patient sample. It was by magnetic negative selection that CD4+ T cells were purified from thawed PBMCs. The source material was CD4+ T cells from blood. The receptors come from a human donor with classical Hodgkin lymphoma.

The J gene is TRBJ2-2, the V gene TRBV28; the D is unclear. CDR1 is MDHEN, CDR2 SYDVKM, per germline. This CDR3 region has 16 residues. Between the trimmed V and J ends, which lost 3 bases and 6 bases, there was a span of 17 bases. The chain's CDR3 is CASSLRFVVSSGELFF. CDR3 nucleotides: TGTGCCAGCAGTTTGAGGTTCGTTGTCAGCTCCGGGGAGCTGTTTTTT. The entire variable domain, with the rest obtained from reference TRBV28 and TRBJ2-2, is as follows: DVKVTQSSRYLVKRTGEKVFLECVQDMDHENMFWYRQDPGLGLRLIYFSYDVKMKEKGDIPEGYSVSREKKERFSLILESASTNQTSMYLCASSLRFVVSSGELFFGEGSRLTVL.

This chain connects TRBV6-5 to TRBJ1-1, with a tentative D call TRBD1 (6 bases). Looked up from germline, CDR1 is MNHEY and CDR2 is SVGAGI. V dropped 0 bases and J dropped 11 bases, with 10 bases sitting between them. The CDR3 has 12 residues. The chain's CDR3 is CASSYSKGEAFF. In DNA, the CDR3 is TGTGCCAGCAGTTACTCGAAGGGGGAGGCTTTCTTT.

The rearrangement uses TRBV10-1 and TRBJ1-4; D unresolved. The germline gives CDR1 WNHNN, CDR2 SYGVQD (reference sequence). V lost 7 bases to trimming and J lost 4 bases, with 10 bases between them. This CDR3 is 13 amino acids long. The CDR3 nucleotides read TGCGCCAGCATAGTCGCGGGTAATGAAAAACTGTTTTTT. Its translation is CASIVAGNEKLFF.

This chain connects TRBV5-8 to TRBJ1-5, with 8 positions matching TRBD1. Germline lookup yields CDR1 SGHTS and CDR2 YDEGEE. This CDR3 region has 14 residues. The ends lost 4 bases at V and 2 bases at J; junction bases unmatched: 2. The CDR3 spells CASSKTGGNQPQHF. In DNA form, the CDR3 reads TGTGCCAGCAGCAAGACAGGGGGCAATCAGCCCCAGCATTTT.

The chain combines TRBV7-3 with TRBJ2-5; no clear D. V was clipped by 5 bases and J by 5 bases, with 12 bases between them. Germline CDR1 SGHTA, CDR2 FQGTGA. The CDR3 spans 13 residues. CDR3 DNA: TGTGCCAGCAGCCTTGGACCAAAGGAGACCCAGTACTTC. Encoded protein: CASSLGPKETQYF.

This chain links TRBV5-1 with TRBJ1-2; tentatively, D is TRBD1 (5 bases). Looked up from germline, CDR1 is SGHRS and CDR2 is YFSETQ. Trimming removed 4 bases from V and 3 bases from J, with 13 bases in between. The CDR3 runs to 14 residues. The DNA for the CDR3 is TGCGCCAGCAGCCCCGACCAGGGAGACTATGGCTACACCTTC. This translates into CASSPDQGDYGYTF.

This clone has a single count. V gene TRBV7-6 combines with J gene TRBJ2-1; TRBD2 aligns across 9 bases. The CDR3 contains 14 residues. From germline, CDR1 is SGHVS and CDR2 FNYEAQ. The junction had 10 bases not matched to a gene; V was cut back by 1 base and J by 15 bases. The CDR3 bases are TGTGCCAGCAGCTTAGAGGTAGCGGGAGCTTATATGTTCTTC. Protein sequence: CASSLEVAGAYMFF.

The chain has TRBV29-1 and TRBJ1-1, with D perhaps matching TRBD1 (5 bases). Trimming removed 4 bases from V and 12 bases from J, with 18 bases in between. Germline V gives CDR1 SQVTM, CDR2 ANQGSEA. CDR3 length equals 12 residues. CDR3 nucleotides: TGCAGCGTTGTTTGGGGGGTTGGTGTAACTTTCTTT. It specifies CSVVWGVGVTFF.

The V and J genes are TRBV5-4 and TRBJ2-5; D remains ambiguous. CDR3 length: 13 residues. Per germline, CDR1 SGHNT and CDR2 YYREEE (reference sequence). V lost 1 base and J lost 2, with 6 bases in between. The CDR3 spells CASSLKIQETQYF. Here the CDR3 DNA reads TGTGCCAGCAGCTTGAAAATACAAGAGACCCAGTACTTC.